The 26 T cell receptor beta chains below all came from one sample that was sequenced in a study of early T cells in non-severe SARS-CoV-2 infection (dated by TCRdb to the early 2020s). Library construction relied on 5' RACE. The sequencer listed for this sample is NextSeq 500. The public reads were reanalyzed by TCRdb: fastp trimming at Q25, MiXCR alignment, in-frame beta chains only. A single entry per CDR3 protein holds the most common genes and DNA from its merged rows. The sample table shows about 63,000 distinct CDR3 sequences, and 10% to 15% are seen once. Of the sample, around 5% is held by the ten largest clones. Material: whole blood. These receptors were taken from an adult who was a healthcare worker with PCR-confirmed SARS-CoV-2 infection or an uninfected control (not recorded which).

This clonotype was detected ten times or more. This chain joins TRBV20-1 and TRBJ2-3, with D unclear. The CDR3 runs 11 residues. V lost 3 bases and J lost 5, with 6 bases in between. Germline CDR1 reads DFQATT; CDR2 reads SNEGSKA (reference sequence). CDR3 protein: CSASTRDTQYF. The CDR3 region has the DNA TGCAGTGCTAGCACCCGAGATACGCAGTATTTT.

This chain joins TRBV5-1 and TRBJ2-1, with D possibly being TRBD1 (6 bases). The length of the CDR3 is 16 residues. The germline V and J ends were trimmed by 4 bases and 0 bases, with 14 bases remaining between them. Germline assignment: CDR1 SGHRS and CDR2 YFSETQ. CDR3 region: CASSLTGSSSYNEQFF. DNA of the CDR3: TGCGCCAGCAGCCTTACAGGGAGTAGCTCCTACAATGAGCAGTTCTTC. Supplemented by reference TRBV5-1 and TRBJ2-1, the full variable domain reads KAGVTQTPRYLIKTRGQQVTLSCSPISGHRSVSWYQQTPGQGLQFLFEYFSETQRNKGNFPGRFSGRQFSNSRSEMNVSTLELGDSALYLCASSLTGSSSYNEQFFGPGTRLTVL.

This clonotype was seen only a few times. The gene calls are TRBV5-1 and TRBJ1-1, with 8 nucleotides matching TRBD1. The junction had 1 base not matched to a gene; V was cut back by 0 bases and J by 0 bases. Germline V gives CDR1 SGHRS, CDR2 YFSETQ. This CDR3 region has 15 residues. Here the CDR3 reads CASSLGQGMNTEAFF. The CDR3 bases are TGCGCCAGCAGCTTGGGACAGGGGATGAACACTGAAGCTTTCTTT. The entire variable domain, with the rest obtained from reference TRBV5-1 and TRBJ1-1, is as follows: KAGVTQTPRYLIKTRGQQVTLSCSPISGHRSVSWYQQTPGQGLQFLFEYFSETQRNKGNFPGRFSGRQFSNSRSEMNVSTLELGDSALYLCASSLGQGMNTEAFFGQGTRLTVV.

J is TRBJ2-5 and V is TRBV4-1; TRBD1 matches 11 bases. CDR3 length: 15 residues. Trimming at V came to 3 bases and at J to 3 bases, leaving 3 bases not matched to a gene. CDR1 and CDR2 from the germline V gene are MGHRA and YSYEKL. Here the CDR3 reads CASSQGQGDKETQYF. The CDR3 region has the DNA TGCGCCAGCAGCCAGGGACAGGGGGATAAAGAGACCCAGTACTTC.

In this sample, this clonotype is medium-sized. V gene TRBV4-3 combines with J gene TRBJ1-4; 7 bases line up with TRBD1. V lost 3 bases, J lost 0 bases, and 4 bases stayed unmatched. The CDR3 has 16 amino acids. From germline, CDR1 is LGHNA and CDR2 YSLEER. The CDR3 DNA reads as TGCGCCAGCAGCCATGGGACAGCCGCAACTAATGAAAAACTGTTTTTT. Amino acid sequence: CASSHGTAATNEKLFF.

This clonotype has at least ten counts. The rearrangement joins TRBV7-3 to TRBJ2-1, with 11 bases lining up with TRBD2. Germline V gene sequence: CDR1 SGHTA, CDR2 FQGTGA. V trimming: 0 bases; J trimming: 3 bases; junction bases outside the gene matches: 1. CDR3 length: 16 residues. The CDR3 region is CASSLTLAGGYNEQFF. CDR3 bases: TGTGCCAGCAGCTTAACGCTAGCGGGGGGCTACAATGAGCAGTTCTTC.

This clonotype was seen more than once but under ten times. This chain joins TRBV29-1 and TRBJ2-5; D not certain. The CDR3 sequence is 12 residues long. V lost 4 bases, J lost 2 bases, and 8 bases lay in between. CDR1 is SQVTM, CDR2 ANQGSEA, per germline. The chain's CDR3 is CSVVAVQETQYF. Here the CDR3 DNA reads TGCAGCGTTGTGGCGGTACAAGAGACCCAGTACTTC. The complete variable domain, with remaining parts taken from reference TRBV29-1 and TRBJ2-5, reads SAVISQKPSRDICQRGTSLTIQCQVDSQVTMMFWYRQQPGQSLTLIATANQGSEATYESGFVIDKFPISRPNLTFSTLTVSNMSPEDSSIYLCSVVAVQETQYFGPGTRLLVL.

This clonotype was picked up a small number of times. The gene calls are TRBV3-1 and TRBJ2-2; 7 bases fit TRBD1. This CDR3 contains 15 residues. Trimming removed 1 base from V and 7 bases from J; junction bases left unmatched: 6. CDR1 and CDR2 (germline): LGHDT, YNNKEL (reference sequence). CDR3 amino acids: CASSQVEGASGELFF. CDR3 DNA sequence: TGTGCCAGCAGCCAAGTTGAGGGGGCGAGCGGGGAGCTGTTTTTT.

By share of the sample, this clonotype is medium-sized (0.01 to 0.1%). V and J are TRBV29-1 and TRBJ1-1; D gene ambiguous. From germline, CDR1 is SQVTM and CDR2 ANQGSEA. The CDR3 length is 11 residues. V was clipped by 1 base and J by 0 bases, with 0 bases between them. CDR3 amino acids: CSVEVNTEAFF. CDR3 sequence (DNA): TGCAGCGTTGAAGTGAACACTGAAGCTTTCTTT.

J is TRBJ2-6 and V is TRBV18; TRBD1 matches at 9 bases. Trimming took 3 bases from V and 4 from J; bases not matched to a gene: 4. The CDR3 has 16 residues. Looked up from germline, CDR1 is KGHSH and CDR2 is LQKENI. In DNA form, the CDR3 reads TGTGCCAGCTCACCGGGACAGGGAGGCGGGGCCAACGTCCTGACTTTC. Translating gives CASSPGQGGGANVLTF.

This clonotype was detected a few times. The rearrangement links TRBV10-3 to TRBJ1-2; possible D gene TRBD1, 6 bases. The CDR3 has 13 amino acids. Germline CDR1 ENHRY, CDR2 SYGVKD. V lost 0 bases and J lost 7, with 9 bases in between. Here the CDR3 reads CAISESRGAGYTF. The CDR3 bases are TGTGCCATCAGTGAGTCGCGGGGGGCTGGCTACACCTTC.

This rearrangement joins TRBV6-5 to TRBJ1-2; 7 positions agree with TRBD1. Germline CDR1 reads MNHEY; CDR2 reads SVGAGI. Losses at the gene ends were 2 bases for V and 6 bases for J; bases not matched to a gene: 6. CDR3 size: 14 residues. In nucleotides, the CDR3 is TGTGCCAGCAGTTACGGGGGGACAGAGGATGGCTACACCTTC. The encoded protein is CASSYGGTEDGYTF.

This clonotype was recorded many times. CDR3 in amino acids: CAWSVKGYSSYEQYF. DNA of the CDR3: TGTGCCTGGAGTGTAAAAGGTTATAGCTCCTACGAGCAGTACTTC. The chain joins TRBV30 to TRBJ2-7; no reliable D call. The CDR3 covers 15 residues. Looked up from germline, CDR1 is GTSNPN and CDR2 is SVGIG (reference sequence). V lost 0 bases to trimming and J lost 0 bases, with 12 bases between them.

This clonotype was counted many times. The CDR3 spells CASSSLGGEQYF. In nucleotides, the CDR3 is TGTGCCAGCAGTTCGCTGGGGGGCGAGCAGTACTTC. This chain connects TRBV6-5 to TRBJ2-7; tentative D call: TRBD2 (6 bases). The ends were cut back, 4 bases at V and 6 bases at J, with 10 bases in the middle. The germline gives CDR1 MNHEY, CDR2 SVGAGI. The CDR3 extends over 12 amino acids.

This clonotype was seen a handful of times. The chain has TRBV6-5 and TRBJ1-3; 11 bases are a match to TRBD1. From germline, CDR1 is MNHEY and CDR2 SVGAGI. Germline trimming cut 6 bases from V and 7 bases from J; bases unmatched to any gene: 2. This CDR3 region has 13 residues. The CDR3 protein is CASSRDRGNTIYF. The CDR3, as DNA: TGTGCCAGCAGCCGGGACAGGGGGAACACCATATATTTT.

This clonotype has at least ten counts. The J gene is TRBJ2-5, the V gene TRBV5-4; no firm D call. CDR1 is SGHNT, CDR2 YYREEE, per germline (reference sequence). The CDR3 has 13 residues. V was clipped by 0 bases and J by 2 bases, with 5 bases between them. The CDR3 loop reads CASSLDRQETQYF. CDR3 coding DNA: TGTGCCAGCAGCTTGGACAGACAAGAGACCCAGTACTTC. Together with reference TRBV5-4 and TRBJ2-5, the CDR3 gives the full variable domain: ETGVTQSPTHLIKTRGQQVTLRCSSQSGHNTVSWYQQALGQGPQFIFQYYREEENGRGNFPPRFSGLQFPNYSSELNVNALELDDSALYLCASSLDRQETQYFGPGTRLLVL.

The chain uses TRBV19 and TRBJ1-5; no clear D. The CDR3 is 12 amino acids. The V end lost 9 bases, the J end lost 0 bases, and 6 bases lay between the germline ends. Germline V CDR1 and CDR2: LNHDA, SQIVND (reference sequence). CDR3 sequence: CASDRSNQPQHF. In DNA form, the CDR3 reads TGTGCCAGCGACCGTAGCAATCAGCCCCAGCATTTT.

This clonotype was observed many times. The chain links TRBV4-1 to TRBJ2-1, with 7 nucleotides matching TRBD1. After removal of 1 base from V and 0 bases from J, the junction contained 9 bases not matched to a gene. This CDR3 comprises 18 residues. Germline V gives CDR1 MGHRA, CDR2 YSYEKL. CDR3 protein: CASSQAPGQVSSYNEQFF. The CDR3 DNA reads TGCGCCAGCAGCCAAGCGCCTGGACAGGTTAGCTCCTACAATGAGCAGTTCTTC.

In its sample, this clonotype was seen many times. The rearrangement links TRBV5-5 to TRBJ1-1; D possibly corresponds to TRBD1 (5 bases). The CDR3 runs 15 residues. Germline assignment: CDR1 SGHKS and CDR2 YYEKEE (reference sequence). The germline V and J ends were trimmed by 1 base and 0 bases, with 10 bases remaining between them. CDR3 protein: CASSLTGPMNTEAFF. The DNA of the CDR3 is TGTGCCAGCAGCTTGACAGGCCCTATGAACACTGAAGCTTTCTTT.

The sample holds many counts of this clonotype. This sequence joins TRBV5-6 and TRBJ2-5, with D possibly matching TRBD2 (6 bases). This CDR3 has 14 amino acids. V lost 7 bases to trimming and J lost 0 bases, with 13 bases between them. CDR1 and CDR2 from the germline V gene are SGHDT and YYEEEE. CDR3 amino acids: CASRGAAYQETQYF. As DNA, the CDR3 is TGTGCCAGCCGCGGGGCGGCGTACCAAGAGACCCAGTACTTC.

The table lists this clonotype with many counts. V gene TRBV28 combines with J gene TRBJ2-2, with D hard to call. This CDR3 region has 11 residues. Trimming removed 6 bases from V and 3 bases from J, with 2 bases in between. The V gene's germline CDR1 is MDHEN and CDR2 SYDVKM. CDR3 DNA sequence: TGTGCCAGCAGAGACACCGGGGAGCTGTTTTTT. This codes for CASRDTGELFF.

V and J are TRBV12-2 and TRBJ1-6; the DNA was not compared with TRBD1, the D call given in the table. TRBV12-2 is a pseudogene. CDR3 size: 15 residues. DNA of the CDR3: TGTGCAAGTCGCTCGGGACCGATCTATAATTCACCCCTCCACTTT. As protein: CASRSGPIYNSPLHF.

In its sample, this clonotype was seen many times. V gene TRBV7-2 combines with J gene TRBJ2-4; 7 bases map to TRBD1. Unmatched junction bases numbered 3, after V lost 6 bases and J lost 4 bases. Germline CDR1 is SGHTA and CDR2 is FQGNSA. This CDR3 is built from 13 residues. CDR3 sequence: CASRGGEKNIQYF. The CDR3 nucleotides are TGTGCCAGCAGAGGGGGCGAGAAAAACATTCAGTACTTC.

This clonotype was detected many times. The chain couples TRBV29-1 to TRBJ2-4; 7 bases are a match to TRBD1. This CDR3 region has 13 residues. Germline lookup yields CDR1 SQVTM and CDR2 ANQGSEA. V lost 6 bases and J lost 2; bases outside the gene matches: 4. The CDR3 region is CSVGQDSKNIQYF. DNA of the CDR3: TGCAGCGTAGGACAGGATTCCAAAAACATTCAGTACTTC.

This clonotype was found a few times. The rearrangement uses TRBV7-8 and TRBJ2-7, with 11 bases matching TRBD2. The trim removed 5 bases at V and 4 bases at J, leaving 7 bases unmatched. The CDR3 length is 15 residues. Germline CDR1 reads SGHVS; CDR2 reads FQNEAQ. Here the CDR3 DNA reads TGTGCCAGCAGCCAGGGGGGACTAGCGGTATACGAGCAGTACTTC. Protein product: CASSQGGLAVYEQYF.

This chain joins TRBV30 and TRBJ2-2; D is ambiguous. Germline assignment: CDR1 GTSNPN and CDR2 SVGIG (reference sequence). This CDR3 has 13 amino acids. Trimming took 0 bases from V and 6 from J, leaving 8 bases between them. The CDR3 bases are TGTGCCTGGAGTGTGATCAAGTCCGGGGAGCTGTTTTTT. Translating gives CAWSVIKSGELFF.